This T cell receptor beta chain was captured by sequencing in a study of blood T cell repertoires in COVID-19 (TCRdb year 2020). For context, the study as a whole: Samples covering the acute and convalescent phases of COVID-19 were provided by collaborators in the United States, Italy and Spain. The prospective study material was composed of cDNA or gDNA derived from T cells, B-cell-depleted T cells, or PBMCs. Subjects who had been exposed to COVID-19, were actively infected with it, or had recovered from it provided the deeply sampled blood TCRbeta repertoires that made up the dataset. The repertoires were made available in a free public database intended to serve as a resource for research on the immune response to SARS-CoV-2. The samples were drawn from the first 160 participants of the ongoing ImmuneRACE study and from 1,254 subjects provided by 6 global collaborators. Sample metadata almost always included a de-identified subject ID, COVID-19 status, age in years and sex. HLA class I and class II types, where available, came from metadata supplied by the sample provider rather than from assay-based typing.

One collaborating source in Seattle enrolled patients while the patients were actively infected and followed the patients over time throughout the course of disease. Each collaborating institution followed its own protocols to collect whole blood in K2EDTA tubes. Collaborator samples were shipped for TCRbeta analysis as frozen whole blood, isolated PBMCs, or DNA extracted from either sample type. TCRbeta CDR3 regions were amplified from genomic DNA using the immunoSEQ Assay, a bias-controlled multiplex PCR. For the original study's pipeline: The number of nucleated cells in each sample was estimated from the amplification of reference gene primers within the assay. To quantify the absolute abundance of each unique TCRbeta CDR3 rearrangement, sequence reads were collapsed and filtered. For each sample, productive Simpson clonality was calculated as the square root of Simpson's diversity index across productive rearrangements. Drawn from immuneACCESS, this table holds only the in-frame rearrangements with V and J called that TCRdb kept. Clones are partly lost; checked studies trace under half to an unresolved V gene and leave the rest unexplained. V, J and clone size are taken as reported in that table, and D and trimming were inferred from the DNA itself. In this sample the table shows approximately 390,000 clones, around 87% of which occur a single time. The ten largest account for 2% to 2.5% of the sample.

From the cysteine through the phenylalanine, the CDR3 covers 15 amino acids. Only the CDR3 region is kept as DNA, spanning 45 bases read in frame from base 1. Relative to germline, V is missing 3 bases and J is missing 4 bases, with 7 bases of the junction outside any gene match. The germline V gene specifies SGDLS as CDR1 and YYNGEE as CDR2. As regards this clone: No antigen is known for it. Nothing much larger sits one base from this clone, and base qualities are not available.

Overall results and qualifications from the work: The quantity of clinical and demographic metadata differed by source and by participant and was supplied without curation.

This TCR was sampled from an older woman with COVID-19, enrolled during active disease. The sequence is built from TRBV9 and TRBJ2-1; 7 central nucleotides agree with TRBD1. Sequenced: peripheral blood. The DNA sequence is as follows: TGTGCCAGCAGCGCCACAGGGGCCGGGTACAATGAGCAGTTCTTC. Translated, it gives CASSATGAGYNEQFF.